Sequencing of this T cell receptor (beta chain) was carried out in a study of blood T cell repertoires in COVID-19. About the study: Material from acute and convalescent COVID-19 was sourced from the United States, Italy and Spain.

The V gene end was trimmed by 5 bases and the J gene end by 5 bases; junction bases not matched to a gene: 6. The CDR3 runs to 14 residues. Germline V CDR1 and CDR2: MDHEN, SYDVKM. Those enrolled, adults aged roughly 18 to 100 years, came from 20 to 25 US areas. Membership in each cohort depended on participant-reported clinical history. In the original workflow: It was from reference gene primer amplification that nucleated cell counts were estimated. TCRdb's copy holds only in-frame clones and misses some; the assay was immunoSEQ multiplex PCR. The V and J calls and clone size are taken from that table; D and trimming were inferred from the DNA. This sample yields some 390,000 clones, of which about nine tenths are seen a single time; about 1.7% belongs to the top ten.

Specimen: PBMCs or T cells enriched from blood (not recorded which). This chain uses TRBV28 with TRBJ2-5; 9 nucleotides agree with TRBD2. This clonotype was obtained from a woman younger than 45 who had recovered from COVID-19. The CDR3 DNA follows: TGTGCCAGCAGTCCCGGGACTAGCTATGAGACCCAGTACTTC. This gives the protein CASSPGTSYETQYF.